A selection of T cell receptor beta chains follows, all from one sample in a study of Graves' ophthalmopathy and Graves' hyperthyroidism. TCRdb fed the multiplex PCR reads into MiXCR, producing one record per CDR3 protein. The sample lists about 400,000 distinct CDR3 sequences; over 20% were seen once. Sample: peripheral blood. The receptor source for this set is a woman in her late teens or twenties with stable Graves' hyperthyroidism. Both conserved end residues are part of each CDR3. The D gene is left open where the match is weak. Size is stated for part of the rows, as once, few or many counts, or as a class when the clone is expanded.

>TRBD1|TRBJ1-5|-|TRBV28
CASSPSGQGGGQPQHF
TGTGCCAGCAGTCCTTCGGGACAGGGCGGAGGTCAGCCCCAGCATTTT
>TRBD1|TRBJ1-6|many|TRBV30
CAWTDRVSYNSPLHF
TGTGCCTGGACCGACAGGGTCTCCTATAATTCACCCCTCCACTTT
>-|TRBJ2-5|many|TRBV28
CASSRHREETQYF
TGTGCCAGCAGCCGCCACAGGGAAGAGACCCAGTACTTC
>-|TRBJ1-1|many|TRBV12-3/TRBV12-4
CASSGVTEAFF
TGTGCCAGCAGTGGGGTGACTGAAGCTTTCTTT
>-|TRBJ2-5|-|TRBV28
CASSPPLEGGETQYF
TGTGCCAGCAGCCCACCCTTGGAAGGCGGAGAGACCCAGTACTTC
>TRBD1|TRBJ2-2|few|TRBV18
CASSPRTGQNTGELFF
TGTGCCAGCTCACCCAGGACAGGGCAGAACACCGGGGAGCTGTTTTTT
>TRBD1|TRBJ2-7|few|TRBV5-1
CASSSGRIWDRMTYEQYF
TGCGCCAGCAGCTCCGGACGAATATGGGACAGGATGACCTACGAGCAGTACTTC
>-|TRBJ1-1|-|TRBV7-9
CASSLGISHTEAFF
TGTGCCAGCAGCTTGGGGATCAGTCACACTGAAGCTTTCTTT
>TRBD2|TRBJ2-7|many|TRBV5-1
CASSDGLAGAYEQYF
TGCGCCAGCAGCGATGGACTAGCGGGAGCCTACGAGCAGTACTTC
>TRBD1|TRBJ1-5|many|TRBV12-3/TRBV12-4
CASSSSGTGEPLAQHF
TGTGCCAGCAGTAGTTCCGGGACAGGGGAACCTTTGGCCCAGCATTTT
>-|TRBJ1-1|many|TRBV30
CAWDRRGGTEAFF
TGTGCCTGGGACCGCAGGGGTGGCACTGAAGCTTTCTTT
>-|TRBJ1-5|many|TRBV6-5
CASSYVRGQPQHF
TGTGCCAGCAGTTACGTAAGAGGACAGCCCCAGCATTTT
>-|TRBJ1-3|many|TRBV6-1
CASSALRRMTGDTIYF
TGTGCCAGCAGTGCCTTACGGCGGATGACTGGAGACACCATATATTTT
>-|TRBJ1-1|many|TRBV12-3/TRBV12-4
CASRSSGTKVPRTFGAFF
TGTGCCAGCAGATCCTCCGGGACAAAGGTCCCCCGGACCTTTGGAGCTTTCTTT
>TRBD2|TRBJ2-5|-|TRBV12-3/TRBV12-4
CASRKHAAGGLETQYF
TGTGCCAGCAGAAAACACGCCGCGGGAGGGTTGGAGACCCAGTACTTC
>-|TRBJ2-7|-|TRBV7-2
CASSLAAGLAYEQYF
TGTGCCAGCAGCTTAGCAGCGGGCTTAGCCTACGAGCAGTACTTC
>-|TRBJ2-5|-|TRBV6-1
CASRGGWLQETQYF
TGTGCCAGCAGGGGGGGTTGGTTACAAGAGACCCAGTACTTC
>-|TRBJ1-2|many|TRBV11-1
CASSRAGTEVIYGCTF
TGTGCCAGCAGTCGCGCCGGGACGGAGGTGATCTATGGCTGCACCTTC
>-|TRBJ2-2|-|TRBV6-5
CASSSFTGELFF
TGTGCCAGCAGTTCATTCACCGGGGAGCTGTTTTTT
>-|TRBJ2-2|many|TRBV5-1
CASSLISGNTGELFF
TGCGCCAGCAGCTTGATTAGCGGGAACACCGGGGAGCTGTTTTTT
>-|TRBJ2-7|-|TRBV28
CASRPTVRQPNYEQYF
TGTGCCAGCAGACCTACCGTGCGGCAACCGAACTACGAGCAGTACTTC
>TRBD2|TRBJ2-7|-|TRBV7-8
CASSSGGSVQYF
TGTGCCAGCAGCTCGGGGGGGTCCGTGCAGTACTTC
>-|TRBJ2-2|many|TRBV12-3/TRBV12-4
CASSSTTGGTVPGELFF
TGTGCCAGCAGTTCCACAACCGGAGGGACTGTACCCGGGGAGCTGTTTTTT
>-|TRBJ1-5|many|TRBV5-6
CASSLGGRVNQPQHF
TGTGCCAGCAGCTTGGGTGGACGGGTCAATCAGCCCCAGCATTTT
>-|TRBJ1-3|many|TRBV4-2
CASTLAAEAGNTIYF
TGTGCCAGCACCCTAGCAGCCGAAGCTGGAAACACCATATATTTT
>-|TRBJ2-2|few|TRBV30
CAWSEGVTGELFF
TGTGCCTGGAGTGAGGGGGTCACCGGGGAGCTGTTTTTT
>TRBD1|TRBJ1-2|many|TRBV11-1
CASSSDRAVYGYTF
TGTGCCAGCAGCTCGGACAGGGCGGTCTATGGCTACACCTTC
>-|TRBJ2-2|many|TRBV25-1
CASSERGRSTGELFF
TGTGCCAGCAGTGAGAGGGGGAGGAGTACCGGGGAGCTGTTTTTT
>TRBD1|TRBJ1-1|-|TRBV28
CASSEAGTVNTEAFF
TGTGCCAGCAGTGAAGCCGGGACAGTGAACACTGAAGCTTTCTTT
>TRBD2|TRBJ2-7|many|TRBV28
CASSSWTSGTYEQYF
TGTGCCAGCAGTTCCTGGACTAGCGGGACATACGAGCAGTACTTC
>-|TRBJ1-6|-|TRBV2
CASSSDSTRSYNSPLHF
TGTGCCAGCAGTTCGGACTCTACCAGATCCTATAATTCACCCCTCCACTTT
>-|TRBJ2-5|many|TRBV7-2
CASSLRQGLRETQYF
TGTGCCAGCAGCCTGAGACAGGGACTGAGAGAGACCCAGTACTTC
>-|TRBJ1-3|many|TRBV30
CAWSVERAGNTIYF
TGTGCCTGGAGTGTTGAAAGGGCTGGAAACACCATATATTTT
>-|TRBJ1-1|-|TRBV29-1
CSVGATANTEACF
TGCAGCGTTGGGGCTACAGCAAACACTGAAGCTTGCTTT
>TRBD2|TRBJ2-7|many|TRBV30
CAWRTPRGREGGYEQYF
TGTGCCTGGAGGACCCCCCGGGGGCGGGAGGGCGGCTACGAGCAGTACTTC
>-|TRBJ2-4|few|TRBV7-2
CASSSQGSAKNIQYF
TGTGCCAGCAGCTCACAGGGCTCGGCCAAAAACATTCAGTACTTC